Detailed here is one T cell receptor beta chain. The identical CDR3 is also encoded by other nucleotide sequences in the sample. The sample originates from a study of blood T cell repertoires in COVID-19. Across the whole study: Sites in the United States, Italy and Spain provided acute and convalescent COVID-19 samples. PBMCs, B-cell-depleted T cells, or T cells provided the cDNA or gDNA that made up the material.

Authors' data handling: Quantification of nucleated cells was approximated via reference gene primer amplification. The assay was immunoSEQ multiplex PCR, and TCRdb's table has in-frame clones only and misses some. Clone size and the V and J calls come from that table; the DNA yielded D and trimming. The sample contains about 330,000 clones, around 89% of which appear only once. Sequencing was carried out using peripheral blood. This sequence was found in a woman aged 50 to 60 with active or convalescent COVID-19.

The CDR3 protein is CAWSVLGGSGNTIYF. The CDR3 DNA sequence: TGTGCCTGGAGTGTTTTGGGGGGCTCTGGAAACACCATATATTTT. The gene calls are TRBV30 and TRBJ1-3; D is possibly TRBD1 (5 bases). The CDR3 is made up of 15 amino acids. Per the germline V gene, CDR1 is GTSNPN and CDR2 is SVGIG (reference sequence). Trimming removed 0 bases from V and 0 bases from J, with 9 bases in between. Together with reference TRBV30 and TRBJ1-3, the CDR3 gives the full variable domain: SQTIHQWPATLVQPVGSPLSLECTVEGTSNPNLYWYRQAAGRGLQLLFYSVGIGQISSEVPQNLSASRPQDRQFILSSKKLLLSDSGFYLCAWSVLGGSGNTIYFGEGSWLTVV.